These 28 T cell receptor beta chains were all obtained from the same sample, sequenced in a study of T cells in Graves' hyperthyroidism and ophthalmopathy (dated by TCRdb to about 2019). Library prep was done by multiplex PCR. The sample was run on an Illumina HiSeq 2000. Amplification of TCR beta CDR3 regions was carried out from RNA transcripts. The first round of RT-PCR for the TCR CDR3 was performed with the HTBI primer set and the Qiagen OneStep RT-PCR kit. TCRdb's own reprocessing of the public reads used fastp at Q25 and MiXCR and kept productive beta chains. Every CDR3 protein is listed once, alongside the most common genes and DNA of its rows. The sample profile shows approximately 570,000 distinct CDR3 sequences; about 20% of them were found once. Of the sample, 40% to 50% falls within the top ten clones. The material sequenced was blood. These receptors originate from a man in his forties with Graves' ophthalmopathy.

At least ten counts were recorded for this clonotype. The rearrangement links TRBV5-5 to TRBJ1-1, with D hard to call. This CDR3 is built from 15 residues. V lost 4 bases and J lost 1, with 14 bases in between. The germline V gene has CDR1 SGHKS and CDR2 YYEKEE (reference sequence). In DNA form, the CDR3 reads TGTGCCAGCAGCATCGAGGGATACGGGAACACTGAAGCTTTCTTT. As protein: CASSIEGYGNTEAFF.

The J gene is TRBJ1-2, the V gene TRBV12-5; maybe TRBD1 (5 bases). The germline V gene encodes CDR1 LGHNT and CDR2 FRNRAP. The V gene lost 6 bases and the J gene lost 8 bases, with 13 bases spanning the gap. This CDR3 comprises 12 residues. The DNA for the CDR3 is TGTGCTAGTGGGCTCAGGGTGCAAGGCTACACCTTC. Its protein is CASGLRVQGYTF.

CDR3: CAISDQSSYNEQFF. CDR3 in DNA: TGTGCCATCAGTGATCAGAGCTCCTACAATGAGCAGTTCTTC. V and J are TRBV10-3 and TRBJ2-1; no reliable D call. CDR1 and CDR2 (germline): ENHRY, SYGVKD. This CDR3 has 14 residues. V was cut by 3 bases and J by 0 bases, with 6 bases left in between.

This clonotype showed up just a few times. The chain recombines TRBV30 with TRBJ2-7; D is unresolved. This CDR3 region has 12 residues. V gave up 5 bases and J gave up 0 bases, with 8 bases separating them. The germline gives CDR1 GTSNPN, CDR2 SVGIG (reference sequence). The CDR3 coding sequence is TGTGCCTGGGCCCCGACCTCCTACGAGCAGTACTTC. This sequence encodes CAWAPTSYEQYF.

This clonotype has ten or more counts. In DNA, the CDR3 is TGTGCCTGGGGCAGGGACTTCGACGAGCAGTACTTC. Encoded protein: CAWGRDFDEQYF. The genes are TRBV30 and TRBJ2-7; weak D call: TRBD2 (6 bases). Germline V gene sequence: CDR1 GTSNPN, CDR2 SVGIG (reference sequence). The CDR3 contains 12 residues. Trimming took 5 bases from V and 5 from J, leaving 13 bases between them.

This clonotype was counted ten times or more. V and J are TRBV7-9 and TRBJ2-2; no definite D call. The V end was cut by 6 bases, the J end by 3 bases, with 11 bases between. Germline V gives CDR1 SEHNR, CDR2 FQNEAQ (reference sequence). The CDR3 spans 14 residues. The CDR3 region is CASRESSHTGELFF. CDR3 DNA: TGTGCCAGCAGAGAGTCTTCCCACACCGGGGAGCTGTTTTTT. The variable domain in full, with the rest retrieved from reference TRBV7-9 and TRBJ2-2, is DTGVSQNPRHKITKRGQNVTFRCDPISEHNRLYWYRQTLGQGPEFLTYFQNEAQLEKSRLLSDRFSAERPKGSFSTLEIQRTEQGDSAMYLCASRESSHTGELFFGEGSRLTVL.

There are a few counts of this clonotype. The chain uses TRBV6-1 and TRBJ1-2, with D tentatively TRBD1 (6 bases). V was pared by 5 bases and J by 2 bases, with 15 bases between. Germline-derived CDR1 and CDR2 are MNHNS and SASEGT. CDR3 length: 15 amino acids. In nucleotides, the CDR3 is TGTGCCAGCAGTCCCGGGGGGGCGCGGAACTATGGCTACACCTTC. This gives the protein CASSPGGARNYGYTF.

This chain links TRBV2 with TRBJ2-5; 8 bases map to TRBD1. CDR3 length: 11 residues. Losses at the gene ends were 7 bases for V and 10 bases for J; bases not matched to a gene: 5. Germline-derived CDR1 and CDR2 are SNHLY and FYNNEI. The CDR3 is CASKIQGVQYF. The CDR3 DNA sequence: TGTGCCAGCAAAATACAGGGGGTCCAGTACTTC. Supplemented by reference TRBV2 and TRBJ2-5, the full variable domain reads EPEVTQTPSHQVTQMGQEVILRCVPISNHLYFYWYRQILGQKVEFLVSFYNNEISEKSEIFDDQFSVERPDGSNFTLKIRSTKLEDSAMYFCASKIQGVQYFGPGTRLLVL.

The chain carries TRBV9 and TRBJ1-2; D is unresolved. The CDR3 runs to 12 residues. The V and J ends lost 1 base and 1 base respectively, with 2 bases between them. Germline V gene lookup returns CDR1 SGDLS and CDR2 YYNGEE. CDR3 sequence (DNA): TGTGCCAGCAGCGTAAATAACTATGGCTACACCTTC. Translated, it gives CASSVNNYGYTF.

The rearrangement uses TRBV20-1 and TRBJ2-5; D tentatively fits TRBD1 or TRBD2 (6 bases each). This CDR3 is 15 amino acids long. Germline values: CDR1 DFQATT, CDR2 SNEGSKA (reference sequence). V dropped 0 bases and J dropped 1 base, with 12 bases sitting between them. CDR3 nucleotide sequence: TGCAGTGCTAGAGATCAGTCGGGGGCCCAAGAGACCCAGTACTTC. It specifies CSARDQSGAQETQYF.

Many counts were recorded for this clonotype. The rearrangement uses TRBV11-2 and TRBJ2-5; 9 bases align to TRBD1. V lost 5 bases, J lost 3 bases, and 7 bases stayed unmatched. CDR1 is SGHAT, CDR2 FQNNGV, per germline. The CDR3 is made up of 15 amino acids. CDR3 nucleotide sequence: TGTGCCAGCAGCCCTGGGACAGGGCCTAAAGAGACCCAGTACTTC. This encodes CASSPGTGPKETQYF.

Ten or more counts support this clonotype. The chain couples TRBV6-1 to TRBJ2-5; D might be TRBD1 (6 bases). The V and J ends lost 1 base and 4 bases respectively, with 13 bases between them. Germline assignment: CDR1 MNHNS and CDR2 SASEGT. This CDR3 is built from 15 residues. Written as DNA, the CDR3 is TGTGCCAGCAGTGAAGGGCAGGGGATCAGAGAGACCCAGTACTTC. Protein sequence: CASSEGQGIRETQYF.

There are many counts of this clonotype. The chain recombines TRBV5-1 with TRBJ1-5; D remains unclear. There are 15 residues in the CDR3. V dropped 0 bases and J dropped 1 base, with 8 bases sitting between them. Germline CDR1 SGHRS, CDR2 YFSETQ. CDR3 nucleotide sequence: TGCGCCAGCAGCTTGGCCGGGAGAAGCAATCAGCCCCAGCATTTT. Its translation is CASSLAGRSNQPQHF. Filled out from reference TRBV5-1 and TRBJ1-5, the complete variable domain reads KAGVTQTPRYLIKTRGQQVTLSCSPISGHRSVSWYQQTPGQGLQFLFEYFSETQRNKGNFPGRFSGRQFSNSRSEMNVSTLELGDSALYLCASSLAGRSNQPQHFGDGTRLSIL.

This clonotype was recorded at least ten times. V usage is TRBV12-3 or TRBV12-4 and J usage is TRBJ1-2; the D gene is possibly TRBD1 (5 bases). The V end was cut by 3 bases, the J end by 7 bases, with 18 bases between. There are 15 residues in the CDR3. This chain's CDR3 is CASSLPGSRSSGYTF. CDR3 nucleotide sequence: TGTGCCAGCAGTTTGCCAGGGTCCCGTTCGAGTGGCTACACCTTC.

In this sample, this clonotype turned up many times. Written as DNA, the CDR3 is TGTGCCAGCAGTTCGGGACAGTACTATGGCTACACCTTC. Translating it yields CASSSGQYYGYTF. This chain connects TRBV28 to TRBJ1-2; 7 bases fit TRBD1. The trim removed 4 bases at V and 3 bases at J, leaving 2 bases unmatched. The CDR3 has 13 residues. Germline V lookup: CDR1 MDHEN, CDR2 SYDVKM.

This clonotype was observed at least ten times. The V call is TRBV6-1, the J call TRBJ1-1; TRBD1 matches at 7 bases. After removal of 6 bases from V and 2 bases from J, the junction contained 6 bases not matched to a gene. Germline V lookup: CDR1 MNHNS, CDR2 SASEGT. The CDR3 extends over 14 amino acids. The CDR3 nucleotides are TGTGCCAGCAGCGTACAGGGGATAAACACTGAAGCTTTCTTT. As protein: CASSVQGINTEAFF.

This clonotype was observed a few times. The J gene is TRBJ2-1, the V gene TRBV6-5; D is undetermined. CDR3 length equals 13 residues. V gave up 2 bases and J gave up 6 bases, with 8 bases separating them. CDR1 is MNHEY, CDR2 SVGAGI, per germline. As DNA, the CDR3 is TGTGCCAGCAGTTACCTAGGCCGCAATGAGCAGTTCTTC. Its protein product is CASSYLGRNEQFF.

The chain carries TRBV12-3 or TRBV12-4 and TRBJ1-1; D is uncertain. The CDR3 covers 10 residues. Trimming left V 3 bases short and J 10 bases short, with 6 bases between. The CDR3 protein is CASSLGAAFF. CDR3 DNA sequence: TGTGCCAGCAGTTTGGGTGCAGCTTTCTTT.

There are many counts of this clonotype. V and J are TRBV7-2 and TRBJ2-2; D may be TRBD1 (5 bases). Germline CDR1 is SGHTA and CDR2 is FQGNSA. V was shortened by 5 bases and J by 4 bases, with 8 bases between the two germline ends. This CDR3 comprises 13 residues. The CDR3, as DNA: TGTGCCAGCAGCCCAGGGATCACCGGGGAGCTGTTTTTT. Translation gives CASSPGITGELFF.

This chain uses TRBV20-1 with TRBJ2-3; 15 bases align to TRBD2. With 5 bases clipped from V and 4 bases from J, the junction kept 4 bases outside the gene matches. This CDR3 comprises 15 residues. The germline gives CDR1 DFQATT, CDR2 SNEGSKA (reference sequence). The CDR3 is CSAEGTSGRSDTQYF. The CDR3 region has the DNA TGCAGTGCTGAGGGGACTAGCGGGAGGTCAGATACGCAGTATTTT.

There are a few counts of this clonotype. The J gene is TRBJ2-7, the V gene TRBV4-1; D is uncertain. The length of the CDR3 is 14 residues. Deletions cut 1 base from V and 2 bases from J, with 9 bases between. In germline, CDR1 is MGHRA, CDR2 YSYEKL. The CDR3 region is CASSQGGSTYEQYF. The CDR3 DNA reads TGCGCCAGCAGCCAAGGAGGCAGTACCTACGAGCAGTACTTC.

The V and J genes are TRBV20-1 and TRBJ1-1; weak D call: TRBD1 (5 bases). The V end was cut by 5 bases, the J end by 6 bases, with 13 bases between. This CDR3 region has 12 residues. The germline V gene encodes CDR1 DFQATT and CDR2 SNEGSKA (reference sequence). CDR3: CSAARGEAEAFF. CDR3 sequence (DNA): TGCAGTGCTGCTAGGGGTGAGGCTGAAGCTTTCTTT.

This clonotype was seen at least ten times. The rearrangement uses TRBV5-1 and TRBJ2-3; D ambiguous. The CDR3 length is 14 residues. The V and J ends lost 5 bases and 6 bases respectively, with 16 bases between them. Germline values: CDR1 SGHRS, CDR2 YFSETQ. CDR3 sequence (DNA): TGCGCCAGCAGAGTCGGGCTCTTGGGGGATACGCAGTATTTT. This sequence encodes CASRVGLLGDTQYF.

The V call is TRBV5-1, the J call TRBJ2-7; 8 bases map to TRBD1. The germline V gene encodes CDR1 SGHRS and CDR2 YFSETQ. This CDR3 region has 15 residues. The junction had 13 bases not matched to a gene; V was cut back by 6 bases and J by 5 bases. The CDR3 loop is CASTVQGQVENEQYF. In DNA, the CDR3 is TGCGCCAGCACGGTCCAGGGACAGGTAGAAAACGAGCAGTACTTC.

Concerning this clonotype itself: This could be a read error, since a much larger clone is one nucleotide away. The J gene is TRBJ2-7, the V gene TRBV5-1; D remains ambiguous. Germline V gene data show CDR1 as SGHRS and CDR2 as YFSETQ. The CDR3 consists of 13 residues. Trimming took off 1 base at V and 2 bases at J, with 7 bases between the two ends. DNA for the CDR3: TGCGCCAGCAGCTTGCCCCAACCCTACGAGCAGTACTTC. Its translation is CASSLPQPYEQYF. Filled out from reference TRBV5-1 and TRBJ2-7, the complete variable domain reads KAGVTQTPRYLIKTRGQQVTLSCSPISGHRSVSWYQQTPGQGLQFLFEYFSETQRNKGNFPGRFSGRQFSNSRSEMNVSTLELGDSALYLCASSLPQPYEQYFGPGTRLTVT.

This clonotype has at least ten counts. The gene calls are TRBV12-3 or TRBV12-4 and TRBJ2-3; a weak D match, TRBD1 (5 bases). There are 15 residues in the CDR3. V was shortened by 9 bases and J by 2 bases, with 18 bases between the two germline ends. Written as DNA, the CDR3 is TGTGCCAGTCTCGACAGCCGCATCTTCACAGATACGCAGTATTTT. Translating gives CASLDSRIFTDTQYF.

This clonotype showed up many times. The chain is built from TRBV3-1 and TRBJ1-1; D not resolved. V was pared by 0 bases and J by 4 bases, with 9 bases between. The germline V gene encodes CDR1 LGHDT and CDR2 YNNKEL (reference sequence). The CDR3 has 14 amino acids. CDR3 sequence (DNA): TGTGCCAGCAGCCAAGAGACAAGCACCACTGAAGCTTTCTTT. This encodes CASSQETSTTEAFF. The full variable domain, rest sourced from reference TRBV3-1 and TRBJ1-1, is DTAVSQTPKYLVTQMGNDKSIKCEQNLGHDTMYWYKQDSKKFLKIMFSYNNKELIINETVPNRFSPKSPDKAHLNLHINSLELGDSAVYFCASSQETSTTEAFFGQGTRLTVV.

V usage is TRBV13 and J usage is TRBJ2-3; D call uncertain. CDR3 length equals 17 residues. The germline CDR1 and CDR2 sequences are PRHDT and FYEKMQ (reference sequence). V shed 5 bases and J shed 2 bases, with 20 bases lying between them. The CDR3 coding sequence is TGTGCCAGCAGCCAAGAGACTCATCCCTTTCCCACAGATACGCAGTATTTT. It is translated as CASSQETHPFPTDTQYF.